The next 17 T cell receptor beta chains were all read from a single sample in a study of T cell responses to AZD1222 COVID-19 vaccine. Here immunoSEQ multiplex PCR was the method, and the copy in TCRdb shows in-frame clones only, minus some. The table lists roughly 150,000 clones, roughly 89% of them singletons, with approximately 0.97% in the top ten. Specimen: peripheral blood, collected 28 days after the second AZD1222 dose. These receptors all come from an adult who received the AZD1222 COVID-19 vaccine.

This chain joins TRBV28 and TRBJ1-5; 10 nucleotides line up with TRBD1. Germline CDR1 MDHEN, CDR2 SYDVKM. The CDR3 consists of 17 residues. J gave up 7 bases and V 2 bases, and 11 bases lay outside the gene matches. CDR3 coding DNA: TGTGCCAGCAGTTTACTTCCCGGGACAGGGGTTGTCCAGCCCCAGCATTTT. Its protein is CASSLLPGTGVVQPQHF.

V usage is TRBV3-1 (or the pseudogene TRBV3-2) and J usage is TRBJ2-5, with D possibly being TRBD1 (6 bases). CDR1 and CDR2 (germline): LGHDT, YNNKEL (reference sequence). V dropped 2 bases and J dropped 9 bases, with 7 bases sitting between them. The CDR3 length is 11 residues. The CDR3 DNA reads as TGTGCCAGCAGCCAAAGGGGGTCCCAGTACTTC. This codes for CASSQRGSQYF.

The J gene is TRBJ2-2, the V gene TRBV5-1; D remains ambiguous. With 0 bases removed from V and 0 bases from J, the gap between germline ends came to 9 bases. The CDR3 length is 16 residues. Germline V gene sequence: CDR1 SGHRS, CDR2 YFSETQ. In DNA, the CDR3 is TGCGCCAGCAGCTTGGGCGGAAATGCGAACACCGGGGAGCTGTTTTTT. Protein product: CASSLGGNANTGELFF. The variable domain in full, completed from reference TRBV5-1 and TRBJ2-2, reads KAGVTQTPRYLIKTRGQQVTLSCSPISGHRSVSWYQQTPGQGLQFLFEYFSETQRNKGNFPGRFSGRQFSNSRSEMNVSTLELGDSALYLCASSLGGNANTGELFFGEGSRLTVL.

The chain links TRBV18 to TRBJ2-7; 9 bases are shared with TRBD1. CDR3 length equals 15 residues. CDR1 is KGHSH and CDR2 is LQKENI in the germline V gene. Losses at the gene ends were 2 bases for V and 6 bases for J; bases not matched to a gene: 8. The CDR3 region has the DNA TGTGCCAGCTCACCAGACGGACAGGGGAGGGCCGAGCAGTACTTC. It codes for CASSPDGQGRAEQYF. Full variable domain (remainder filled in from reference TRBV18 and TRBJ2-7): NAGVMQNPRHLVRRRGQEARLRCSPMKGHSHVYWYRQLPEEGLKFMVYLQKENIIDESGMPKERFSAEFPKEGPSILRIQQVVRGDSAAYFCASSPDGQGRAEQYFGPGTRLTVT.

The rearrangement uses TRBV7-9 and TRBJ2-1; D is unresolved. V was cut by 4 bases and J by 3 bases, with 7 bases left in between. The CDR3 loop spans 13 amino acids. CDR1 is SEHNR and CDR2 is FQNEAQ in the germline V gene (reference sequence). As DNA, the CDR3 is TGTGCCAGCAGCTCAGCTAGCTACAATGAGCAGTTCTTC. Translation gives CASSSASYNEQFF. Complete variable domain (other parts from reference TRBV7-9 and TRBJ2-1): DTGVSQNPRHKITKRGQNVTFRCDPISEHNRLYWYRQTLGQGPEFLTYFQNEAQLEKSRLLSDRFSAERPKGSFSTLEIQRTEQGDSAMYLCASSSASYNEQFFGPGTRLTVL.

This chain links TRBV7-9 with TRBJ2-1, with 8 bases that match TRBD1. Trimming at V came to 6 bases and at J to 4 bases, leaving 8 bases not matched to a gene. This CDR3 has 15 residues. Germline-derived CDR1 and CDR2 are SEHNR and FQNEAQ (reference sequence). The CDR3 sequence is CASSPIGQGYNEQFF. The CDR3 DNA follows: TGTGCCAGCAGTCCCATCGGACAGGGTTACAATGAGCAGTTCTTC.

The J gene is TRBJ2-3, the V gene TRBV3-1 (or the pseudogene TRBV3-2); D assignment may be TRBD1 or TRBD2 (5 bases each). CDR3 size: 15 residues. Per germline, CDR1 LGHDT and CDR2 YNNKEL (reference sequence). Trimming cost V 3 bases and J 14 bases, with 24 bases left between them. The CDR3 region has the DNA TGTGCCAGCAGCCAGGGGGTTGGAGCTTCCTCGGCGGGGTATTTT. It encodes CASSQGVGASSAGYF.

This chain links TRBV18 with TRBJ2-6; tentatively, D is TRBD1 or TRBD2 (5 bases each). The germline CDR1 and CDR2 sequences are KGHSH and LQKENI. The length of the CDR3 is 14 residues. Trimming cost V 2 bases and J 4 bases, with 6 bases left between them. For the CDR3, the DNA is TGTGCCAGCTCACCAGGGACCGGGGCCAACGTCCTGACTTTC. It is translated as CASSPGTGANVLTF. Full variable domain (rest looked up from reference TRBV18 and TRBJ2-6): NAGVMQNPRHLVRRRGQEARLRCSPMKGHSHVYWYRQLPEEGLKFMVYLQKENIIDESGMPKERFSAEFPKEGPSILRIQQVVRGDSAAYFCASSPGTGANVLTFGAGSRLTVL.

The chain joins TRBV3-1 (or the pseudogene TRBV3-2) to TRBJ2-1, with 9 bases that match TRBD2. The CDR3 covers 16 residues. The V gene's germline CDR1 is LGHDT and CDR2 YNNKEL (reference sequence). The V gene end was trimmed by 5 bases and the J gene end by 1 base; junction bases not matched to a gene: 6. Here the CDR3 reads CASSASGGLSYNEQFF. The CDR3 bases are TGTGCCAGCAGCGCGAGCGGGGGGTTATCCTACAATGAGCAGTTCTTC.

This clone was counted once. The chain is built from TRBV9 and TRBJ2-2; 7 bases agree with TRBD1. CDR1 SGDLS and CDR2 YYNGEE come from the germline V gene. The V and J ends lost 4 bases and 7 bases, in that order; junction bases with no gene match: 7. This CDR3 is 14 amino acids long. CDR3 protein: CASSLTGTDGELFF. Here the CDR3 DNA reads TGTGCCAGCAGCCTGACAGGGACGGACGGGGAGCTGTTTTTT.

This clone was recorded once. The V call is TRBV5-6, the J call TRBJ2-3; possibly TRBD1 for D (5 bases). CDR3 length: 16 residues. V dropped 2 bases and J dropped 4 bases, with 17 bases sitting between them. Germline V gene sequence: CDR1 SGHDT, CDR2 YYEEEE. The CDR3 here is CASSLQDRRFPDTQYF. For the CDR3, the DNA is TGTGCCAGCAGCTTACAAGACAGACGATTCCCAGATACGCAGTATTTT.

V and J are TRBV7-2 and TRBJ1-2; 7 bases map to TRBD1. Germline CDR1 is SGHTA and CDR2 is FQGNSA. The CDR3 is 17 amino acids. V lost 5 bases and J lost 2; bases outside the gene matches: 14. This CDR3 is CASSPSRSTGRNYGYTF. As DNA, the CDR3 is TGTGCCAGCAGCCCGAGCCGTTCGACAGGGAGAAACTATGGCTACACCTTC.

The genes are TRBV6-1 and TRBJ1-2; D is unresolved. V lost 1 base, J lost 0 bases, and 9 bases lay in between. The germline gives CDR1 MNHNS, CDR2 SASEGT. This CDR3 has 15 residues. This CDR3 is CASSEGASTNYGYTF. The CDR3 bases are TGTGCCAGCAGTGAAGGGGCGAGCACTAACTATGGCTACACCTTC.

For this clone: Germline and junction disagree at one end, which may indicate a read error. The chain combines TRBV7-9 with TRBJ1-2; D is possibly TRBD1 (5 bases). The CDR3 consists of 9 residues. Germline V CDR1 and CDR2: SEHNR, FQNEAQ (reference sequence). The CDR3 DNA reads TGTGCCAGCAGCTTAGGGGGCCCCTTC. It encodes CASSLGGPF.

The chain combines TRBV7-2 with TRBJ2-2; D possibly matches TRBD1 or TRBD2 (7 bases each). Germline V gene data show CDR1 as SGHTA and CDR2 as FQGNSA. The length of the CDR3 is 16 residues. V was clipped by 4 bases and J by 1 base, with 13 bases between them. The CDR3 DNA sequence: TGTGCCAGCAGCTGGGGGGGACAGTGGAACACCGGGGAGCTGTTTTTT. Translating gives CASSWGGQWNTGELFF. Using reference TRBV7-2 and TRBJ2-2 for the parts outside the CDR3, the full variable domain is GAGVSQSPSNKVTEKGKDVELRCDPISGHTALYWYRQSLGQGLEFLIYFQGNSAPDKSGLPSDRFSAERTGGSVSTLTIQRTQQEDSAVYLCASSWGGQWNTGELFFGEGSRLTVL.

This clone was seen a single time. The genes are TRBV12-3 or TRBV12-4 and TRBJ1-5; perhaps TRBD1 as D (5 bases). V shed 1 base and J shed 7 bases, with 8 bases lying between them. The length of the CDR3 is 13 residues. This chain's CDR3 is CASSLGQLQPQHF. The CDR3 DNA reads TGTGCCAGCAGTTTAGGACAGTTGCAGCCCCAGCATTTT.

This clone was picked up one time. The V gene is TRBV5-1, the J gene TRBJ1-1; D uncertain. Trimming pared 2 bases from V and 0 bases from J, leaving 8 bases between. Germline V gene sequence: CDR1 SGHRS, CDR2 YFSETQ. The length of the CDR3 is 14 residues. Here the CDR3 DNA reads TGCGCCAGCAGCTTCGGGTCGGTGAACACTGAAGCTTTCTTT. Translated, it gives CASSFGSVNTEAFF.